This T cell receptor beta chain was sequenced during a study of cytomegalovirus exposure and HLA in healthy donors. Findings and limits, study-wide: Judged likely to be a sequencing artifact was a cluster of highly shared sequence variants.

This clone occurred a few times. The antigen is undetermined. PCR employed 60 Vbeta and 13 Jbeta primers. Assay used: immunoSEQ multiplex PCR; TCRdb lists only in-frame clones, some missing. Seen here are roughly 160,000 clones, about 80% observed once, and the top ten hold roughly 2%. The clonotype was recovered from a man aged 50 to 59 in good health and CMV-seropositive. The sample taken for sequencing was PBMCs.

The CDR3 DNA sequence: TGTGCCAGCACCAGGTCGGTGGACACTGAAGCTTTCTTT. Amino acid sequence: CASTRSVDTEAFF. This chain joins TRBV6-1 and TRBJ1-1; D gene uncertain. CDR1 and CDR2 (germline): MNHNS, SASEGT. V was cut by 7 bases and J by 3 bases, with 12 bases left in between. The CDR3 runs to 13 residues.